The subject of this entry is one TCR beta chain. Its antigen specificity is not known. No much larger clone exists at a distance of one base, and base qualities are not known. The junction shows trimming of 5 bases on V and 0 bases on J, plus 16 bases between the germline ends. Sequences SGHTA (CDR1) and FQGNSA (CDR2) are obtained from the germline V gene. The CDR3 sequence holds 16 residues, the cysteine and phenylalanine included. Left in the record is the CDR3 DNA by itself, 48 bases read in frame from the first base. The data originate from a study of beta chain features in type 1 diabetes (dated 2018 in TCRdb). Regarding the study in general: No differences in mean age, gender distribution, total cell number or subset yield were found between patients and healthy donors. A total of roughly 100 million sorted cells were examined across all samples, and a strong correlation was observed between cell number per subset and RNA yield. The study compared TCRB repertoires of sorted circulating CD4+ T cell subsets between recently diagnosed type 1 diabetes patients and matched healthy donors. Whereas all 30 or so donors provided naive and central memory subsets, regulatory and stem cell-like memory subsets were isolated from just 8 patients and about 8 healthy donors.

The research as a whole found: Because the HLA sub-analyses included only small numbers of individuals, any influence of HLA type on TCRB rearrangement was left unresolved. Shorter templates might be favored by PCR, yet because patient and control samples were amplified and corrected together, any such skew would affect both groups equally. At VDJ recombination sites, patients with type 1 diabetes made fewer insertions and deleted more nucleotides, a pattern implying thymic rearrangement abnormalities. Naive, central memory and regulatory TCRB repertoires appeared more similar among patients than among healthy donors. Because cDNA was sequenced instead of genomic DNA, highly expressing activated cells could be over-represented, though the groups showed no difference in activation or CD3 levels. Type 1 diabetes patients showed a moderate but significant shortening of TCRB CDR3 length in all four CD4+ subsets.

Each donor gave one peripheral blood draw, averaging approximately 0.12 L, which was collected into heparinised tubes. Using a panel that included CD45RO, CCR7, CD25, CD127, CD95 and CD27, naive, central memory, regulatory and stem cell-like memory CD4+ T cells were sorted on a BD FACSAria II. Every sorted population had a purity above 95%. PBMCs were isolated right away by Lymphoprep density gradient centrifugation and were stained directly, without culture. So that batch effects would be minimized, each experiment stained and sorted samples in pairs, pairing one healthy donor with one patient. The entire amount of isolated RNA was reverse transcribed using the High Capacity cDNA Reverse Transcription Kit, so the sequenced TCRB transcripts were expressed ones. Deep immunoSEQ sequencing was performed on naive, central memory and regulatory T cell samples, with an average of around 3.4 million total reads per sample. Sorted cells were lysed in RLT buffer, and RNA was extracted using DNase-treated RNeasy Micro or Mini kits according to cell number. Each cell subset was processed separately to prevent cross-contamination, with patient and healthy donor samples processed together. TCRB sequences were amplified from cDNA with the immunoSEQ multiplex PCR, producing 87-bp fragments spanning the CDR3 region. Sequencing of the amplicons was done on the Illumina HiSeq platform. From the authors' description of their analysis: PCR bias was computationally corrected using synthetic template baselines, reads within Hamming distance 2 were collapsed, and singletons that could not be merged were discarded. Reads were aligned to IMGT to assign V, D and J genes, CDR3 length, and insertions or deletions at six rearrangement sites. Within each subset, clonotype counts were normalized to sorted cell number, and only after that were true diversity and Gini coefficients computed with the tcR R package. The overlap coefficient, calculated on TCRB nucleotide sequences, was used to measure repertoire sharing. Out-of-frame TCRB sequences from naive cells were analyzed as a proxy for the pre-selection repertoire. TCRdb took over this immuneACCESS table, retaining in-frame rearrangements with V and J assigned. Such tables are incomplete; in checked studies, under half of the missing clones stem from an unresolved V gene, and the remainder is unexplained. V and J calls and clone size are given by that table; D and trimming were obtained from the DNA. The sample profile shows hundreds of thousands of clones; around a sixth of them were found once. The top ten constitute about 0.093% of the sample.

This receptor was taken from a man aged 18 to 30 in good health. Sequencing was carried out using naive CD4+ T cells from blood. The sample's cell subset or site, from its label and the paper: true naive CD4+ T cells. This chain joins TRBV7-2 to TRBJ1-2; the D gene remains uncertain. The bases read TGTGCCAGCAGCGGTGCAAGGCCCGGGGCTAACTATGGCTACACCTTC. It translates to CASSGARPGANYGYTF.